These 5 T cell receptor beta chains share one sample of origin, sequenced in a study of blood T cells in healthy people across ages. A sample-barcoded 5' primer and a J-beta primer mix were used in a second PCR of about 7 to 12 cycles. TCRdb ran MiXCR on the 5' RACE reads and lists one entry per CDR3 protein. The table has approximately 850,000 distinct CDR3 sequences, around two fifths seen once; the top ten hold roughly 19%. Sequencing was carried out using blood. Every receptor here comes from a man aged 55-75 years in good health.

The chain recombines TRBV12-3 or TRBV12-4 with TRBJ2-3; D is tentatively TRBD1 or TRBD2 (5 bases each). Deletions cut 7 bases from V and 2 bases from J, with 16 bases between. This CDR3 comprises 15 residues. The CDR3 protein is CASTFRGRNTDTQYF. CDR3 DNA sequence: TGTGCCAGCACCTTTCGGGGACGGAACACAGATACGCAGTATTTT.

The chain joins TRBV7-2 to TRBJ1-2; TRBD1 matches at 10 bases. V gave up 6 bases and J gave up 9 bases; unmatched junction bases: 10. This CDR3 is built from 14 residues. CDR1 is SGHTA and CDR2 is FQGNSA in the germline V gene. The CDR3 DNA follows: TGTGCCAGCAGGATAGCCGGGACAGGGGATCGCTACACCTTC. It translates to CASRIAGTGDRYTF.

This clonotype was recorded a few times. The chain combines TRBV6-5 with TRBJ2-5, with no clear D. The CDR3 length is 12 residues. Germline V gives CDR1 MNHEY, CDR2 SVGAGI. The ends were cut back, 6 bases at V and 1 base at J, with 6 bases in the middle. Here the CDR3 DNA reads TGTGCCAGCAGAACAGCCCAAGAGACCCAGTACTTC. Translating it yields CASRTAQETQYF.

The rearrangement uses TRBV5-6 and TRBJ2-3, with D tentatively TRBD1 (6 bases). The CDR3 runs to 16 residues. The V and J ends lost 4 bases and 6 bases respectively, with 21 bases between them. The V gene's germline CDR1 is SGHDT and CDR2 YYEEEE. The CDR3 region has the DNA TGTGCCAGCAGCCAAACCCGACAGGCGAGGGGGGATACGCAGTATTTT. Its translation: CASSQTRQARGDTQYF.

This rearrangement joins TRBV2 to TRBJ1-2; 7 positions match TRBD1. CDR3 size: 15 residues. The V segment lost 0 bases and the J segment 4 bases; nucleotides outside the gene matches: 5. Germline-derived CDR1 and CDR2 are SNHLY and FYNNEI. CDR3 DNA: TGTGCCAGCAGTGAAGCCATACAGGGGACCTATGGCTACACCTTC. This gives the protein CASSEAIQGTYGYTF.